This passage covers 7 T cell receptor beta chains from one sample sequenced in a study of blood T cell repertoires in COVID-19. The assay was immunoSEQ multiplex PCR, and TCRdb's table has in-frame clones only and misses some. The sample has roughly 230,000 clones, about 87% seen once. Sequenced input: peripheral blood. The receptors originated from a man aged 65 to 79 with acute or convalescent COVID-19.

In DNA, the CDR3 is TGCAGCGTTGAAAACCGACTCGAAGGACTCCCCACCGGGGAGCTGTTTTTT. Translation: CSVENRLEGLPTGELFF. This rearrangement joins TRBV29-1 to TRBJ2-2; tentative D call: TRBD2 (5 bases). Between the trimmed V and J ends, which lost 2 bases and 4 bases, there was a span of 20 bases. Looked up from germline, CDR1 is SQVTM and CDR2 is ANQGSEA. The CDR3 length is 17 residues.

The V call is TRBV29-1, the J call TRBJ2-3; D perhaps matches TRBD2 (5 bases). The CDR3 extends over 13 amino acids. Germline CDR1 SQVTM, CDR2 ANQGSEA. V lost 6 bases and J 6 bases, leaving 16 bases between the germline ends. The CDR3 is CSVPGGGRDTQYF. The DNA for the CDR3 is TGCAGCGTCCCGGGCGGAGGCAGGGATACGCAGTATTTT.

The chain uses TRBV5-1 and TRBJ1-2; 7 nucleotides align to TRBD1. The J segment lost 8 bases and the V segment lost 0 bases, leaving 4 bases of the junction unmatched. The CDR3 length is 13 residues. Germline lookup yields CDR1 SGHRS and CDR2 YFSETQ. DNA of the CDR3: TGCGCCAGCAGCTTGGGTCAGGGGGACGGCTACACCTTC. Translating gives CASSLGQGDGYTF.

This clone was detected once. The chain is built from TRBV4-1 and TRBJ2-7, with TRBD2 matching 10 bases. The CDR3 runs 14 residues. Germline CDR1 MGHRA, CDR2 YSYEKL. Trimming cost V 4 bases and J 3 bases; bases outside gene matches: 3. The CDR3 coding sequence is TGCGCCAGCAGCCCTAGCGGGAGCGTCTACGAGCAGTACTTC. Translation: CASSPSGSVYEQYF.

V gene TRBV7-9 combines with J gene TRBJ2-5; TRBD1 agrees at 9 bases. This CDR3 is 15 amino acids long. Germline CDR1 SEHNR, CDR2 FQNEAQ (reference sequence). V shed 6 bases and J 5 bases; nucleotides not matched to a gene: 10. For the CDR3, the DNA is TGTGCCAGCAGTTCCGGGACAGGGAGTCCGGAGACCCAGTACTTC. Amino acid sequence: CASSSGTGSPETQYF.

This clone was recorded once. This chain connects TRBV7-6 to TRBJ2-2; 13 nucleotides line up with TRBD2. Per the germline V gene, CDR1 is SGHVS and CDR2 is FNYEAQ. The CDR3 extends over 16 amino acids. With 1 base clipped from V and 6 bases from J, the junction kept 2 bases outside the gene matches. The CDR3 reads CASSLGTSGSPGELFF. In DNA, the CDR3 is TGTGCCAGCAGCTTAGGGACTAGCGGGAGCCCCGGGGAGCTGTTTTTT.

The chain recombines TRBV7-2 with TRBJ2-1; weak D call: TRBD2 (5 bases). Germline V gene lookup returns CDR1 SGHTA and CDR2 FQGNSA. With 5 bases removed from V and 10 bases from J, the gap between germline ends came to 21 bases. This CDR3 spans 15 amino acids. CDR3: CASSPDRSGGLEQFF. CDR3 nucleotides: TGTGCCAGCAGCCCAGACCGATCTGGAGGCCTCGAGCAGTTCTTC.